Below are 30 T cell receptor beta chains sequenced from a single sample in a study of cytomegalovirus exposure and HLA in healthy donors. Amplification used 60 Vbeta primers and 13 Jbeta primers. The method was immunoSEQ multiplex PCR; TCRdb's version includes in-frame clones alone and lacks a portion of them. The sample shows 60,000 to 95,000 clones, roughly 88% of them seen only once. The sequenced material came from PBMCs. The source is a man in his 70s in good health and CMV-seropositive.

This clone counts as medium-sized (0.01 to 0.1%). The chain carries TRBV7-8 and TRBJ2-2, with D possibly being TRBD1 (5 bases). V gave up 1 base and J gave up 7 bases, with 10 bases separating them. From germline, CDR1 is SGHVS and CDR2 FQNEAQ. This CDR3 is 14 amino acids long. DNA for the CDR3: TGTGCCAGCAGCTTAGAAATGGGGCTCGGGGAGCTGTTTTTT. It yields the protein CASSLEMGLGELFF.

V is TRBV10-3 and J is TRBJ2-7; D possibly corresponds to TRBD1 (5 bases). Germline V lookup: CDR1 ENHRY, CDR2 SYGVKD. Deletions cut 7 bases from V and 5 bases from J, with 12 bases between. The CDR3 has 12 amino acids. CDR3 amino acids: CAITGSGHEQYF. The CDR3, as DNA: TGTGCCATCACTGGTTCAGGGCACGAGCAGTACTTC.

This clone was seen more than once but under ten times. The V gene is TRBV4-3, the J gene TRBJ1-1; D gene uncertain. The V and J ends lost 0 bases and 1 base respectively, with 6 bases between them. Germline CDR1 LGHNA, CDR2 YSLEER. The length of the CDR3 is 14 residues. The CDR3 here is CASSQERRNTEAFF. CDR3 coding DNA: TGCGCCAGCAGCCAAGAGCGTAGGAACACTGAAGCTTTCTTT.

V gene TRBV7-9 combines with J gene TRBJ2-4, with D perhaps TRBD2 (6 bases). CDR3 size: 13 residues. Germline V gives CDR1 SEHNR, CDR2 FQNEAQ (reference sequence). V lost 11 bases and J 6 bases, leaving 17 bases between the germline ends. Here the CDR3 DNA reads TGTGCCGTCCAGCAGCAGGGAGGAAACATTCAGTACTTC. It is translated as CAVQQQGGNIQYF. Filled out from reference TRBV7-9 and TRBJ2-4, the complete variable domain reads DTGVSQNPRHKITKRGQNVTFRCDPISEHNRLYWYRQTLGQGPEFLTYFQNEAQLEKSRLLSDRFSAERPKGSFSTLEIQRTEQGDSAMYLCAVQQQGGNIQYFGAGTRLSVL.

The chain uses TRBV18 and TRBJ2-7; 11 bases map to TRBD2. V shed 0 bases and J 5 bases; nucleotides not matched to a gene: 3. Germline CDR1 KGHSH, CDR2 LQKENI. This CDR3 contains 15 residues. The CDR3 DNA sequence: TGTGCCAGCTCACCACCGGCTAGCGGGAGGAACGAGCAGTACTTC. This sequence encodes CASSPPASGRNEQYF.

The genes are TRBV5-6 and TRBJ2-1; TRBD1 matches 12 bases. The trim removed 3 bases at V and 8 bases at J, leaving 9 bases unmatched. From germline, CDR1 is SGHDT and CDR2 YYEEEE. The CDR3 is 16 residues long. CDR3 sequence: CASSWGTGGGLDEQFF. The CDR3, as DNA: TGTGCCAGCAGCTGGGGGACAGGGGGCGGCCTAGATGAGCAGTTCTTC.

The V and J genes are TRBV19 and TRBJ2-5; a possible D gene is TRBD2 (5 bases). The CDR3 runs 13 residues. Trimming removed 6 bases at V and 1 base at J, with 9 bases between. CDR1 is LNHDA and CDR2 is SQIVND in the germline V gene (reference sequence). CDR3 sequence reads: CASSGGSQETQYF. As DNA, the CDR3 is TGTGCCAGTAGCGGCGGGTCCCAAGAGACCCAGTACTTC.

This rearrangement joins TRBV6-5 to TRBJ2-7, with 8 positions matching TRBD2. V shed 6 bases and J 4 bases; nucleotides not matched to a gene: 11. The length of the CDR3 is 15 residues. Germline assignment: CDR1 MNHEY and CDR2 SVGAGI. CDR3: CASRRLGAGVYEQYF. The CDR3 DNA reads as TGTGCCAGCAGACGGCTTGGAGCGGGAGTTTACGAGCAGTACTTC.

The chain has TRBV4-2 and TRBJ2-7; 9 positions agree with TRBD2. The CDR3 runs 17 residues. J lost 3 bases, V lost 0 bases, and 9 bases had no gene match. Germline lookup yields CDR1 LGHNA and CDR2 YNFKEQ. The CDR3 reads CASSQDAGGLSGYEQYF. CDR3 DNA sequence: TGTGCCAGCAGCCAAGATGCGGGGGGGCTCTCAGGCTACGAGCAGTACTTC.

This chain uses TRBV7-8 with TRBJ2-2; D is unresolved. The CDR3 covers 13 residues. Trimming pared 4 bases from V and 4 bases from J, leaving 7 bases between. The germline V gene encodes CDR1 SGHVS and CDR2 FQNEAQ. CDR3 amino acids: CASSYTPTGELFF. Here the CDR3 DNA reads TGTGCCAGCAGCTACACACCCACCGGGGAGCTGTTTTTT.

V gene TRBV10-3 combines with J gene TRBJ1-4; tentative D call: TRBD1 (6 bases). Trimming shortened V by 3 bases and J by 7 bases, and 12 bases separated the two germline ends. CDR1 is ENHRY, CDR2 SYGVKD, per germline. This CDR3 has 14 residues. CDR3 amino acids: CAISEGGASEKLFF. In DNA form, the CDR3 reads TGTGCCATCAGTGAAGGGGGGGCTAGTGAAAAACTGTTTTTT.

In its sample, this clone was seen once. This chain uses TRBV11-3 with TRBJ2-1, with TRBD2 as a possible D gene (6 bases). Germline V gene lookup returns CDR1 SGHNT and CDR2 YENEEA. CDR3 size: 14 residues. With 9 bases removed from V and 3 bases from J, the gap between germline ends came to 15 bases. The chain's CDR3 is CARVGTENYNEQFF. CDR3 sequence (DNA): TGTGCCAGGGTTGGGACTGAAAACTACAATGAGCAGTTCTTC.

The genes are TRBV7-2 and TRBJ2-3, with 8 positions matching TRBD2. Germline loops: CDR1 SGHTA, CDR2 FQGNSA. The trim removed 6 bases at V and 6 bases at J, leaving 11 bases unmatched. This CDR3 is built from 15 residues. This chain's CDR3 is CASRPSGGLRDTQYF. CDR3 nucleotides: TGTGCCAGCAGACCAAGCGGGGGCCTTCGGGATACGCAGTATTTT.

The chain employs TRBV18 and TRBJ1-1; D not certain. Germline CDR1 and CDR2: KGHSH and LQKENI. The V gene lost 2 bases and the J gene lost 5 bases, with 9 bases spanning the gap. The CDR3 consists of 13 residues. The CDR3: CASSPGFETEAFF. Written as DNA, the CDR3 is TGTGCCAGCTCACCAGGTTTCGAGACTGAAGCTTTCTTT.

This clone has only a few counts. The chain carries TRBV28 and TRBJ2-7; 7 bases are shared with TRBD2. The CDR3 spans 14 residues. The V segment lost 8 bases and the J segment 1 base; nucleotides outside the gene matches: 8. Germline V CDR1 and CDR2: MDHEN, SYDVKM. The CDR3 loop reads CASALAVPSYEQYF. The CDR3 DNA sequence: TGTGCCAGCGCTCTAGCGGTCCCGTCCTACGAGCAGTACTTC.

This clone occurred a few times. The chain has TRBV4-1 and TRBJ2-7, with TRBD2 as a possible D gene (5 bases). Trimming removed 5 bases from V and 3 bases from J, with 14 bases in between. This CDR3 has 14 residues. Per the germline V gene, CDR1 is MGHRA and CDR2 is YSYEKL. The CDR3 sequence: CASSLIRDHYEQYF. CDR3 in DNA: TGCGCCAGCAGCTTAATCCGGGATCACTACGAGCAGTACTTC.

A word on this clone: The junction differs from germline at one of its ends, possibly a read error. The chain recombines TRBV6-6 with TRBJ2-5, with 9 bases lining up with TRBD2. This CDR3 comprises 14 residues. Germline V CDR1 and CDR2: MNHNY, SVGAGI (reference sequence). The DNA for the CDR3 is TGTGCGAGCACGGTGGCGGGAGGGCCGGGGGAGCAGTACTTC. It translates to CASTVAGGPGEQYF.

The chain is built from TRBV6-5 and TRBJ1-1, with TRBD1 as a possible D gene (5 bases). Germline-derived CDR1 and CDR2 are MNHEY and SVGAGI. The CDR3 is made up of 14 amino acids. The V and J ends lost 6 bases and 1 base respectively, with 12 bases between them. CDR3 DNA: TGTGCCAGCAGCCTCGGGGGACGGAACACTGAAGCTTTCTTT. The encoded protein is CASSLGGRNTEAFF.

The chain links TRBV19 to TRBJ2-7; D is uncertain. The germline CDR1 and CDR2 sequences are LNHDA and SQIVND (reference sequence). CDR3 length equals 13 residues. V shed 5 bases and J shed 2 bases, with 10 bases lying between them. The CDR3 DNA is TGTGCCAGTAGTCATACAGCTGCCTACGAGCAGTACTTC. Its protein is CASSHTAAYEQYF.

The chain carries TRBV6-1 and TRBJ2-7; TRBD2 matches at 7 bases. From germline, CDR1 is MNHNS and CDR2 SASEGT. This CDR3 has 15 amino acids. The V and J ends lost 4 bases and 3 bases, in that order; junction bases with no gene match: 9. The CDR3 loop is CASSVYSGANYEQYF. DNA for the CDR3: TGTGCCAGCAGTGTCTACAGCGGGGCAAACTACGAGCAGTACTTC.

CDR3 DNA sequence: TGTGCCAGCAGCCAAGGAAGGAGCGCCACTAGCACAGATACGCAGTATTTT. Its translation: CASSQGRSATSTDTQYF. J is TRBJ2-3 and V is TRBV11-2; unclear D gene. Per germline, CDR1 SGHAT and CDR2 FQNNGV. Between the trimmed V and J ends, which lost 5 bases and 0 bases, there was a span of 18 bases. The CDR3 consists of 17 residues.

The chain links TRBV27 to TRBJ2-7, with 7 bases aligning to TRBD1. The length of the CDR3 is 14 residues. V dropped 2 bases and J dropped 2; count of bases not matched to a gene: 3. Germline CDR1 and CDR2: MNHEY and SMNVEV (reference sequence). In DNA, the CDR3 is TGTGCCAGCAGTTTACAGGGACAGCCCTACGAGCAGTACTTC. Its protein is CASSLQGQPYEQYF.

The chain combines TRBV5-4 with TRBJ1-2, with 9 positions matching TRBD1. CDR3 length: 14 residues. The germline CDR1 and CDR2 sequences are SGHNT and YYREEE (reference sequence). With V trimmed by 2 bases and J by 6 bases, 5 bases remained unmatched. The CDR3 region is CASSFPDRGDGYTF. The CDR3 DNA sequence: TGTGCCAGCAGCTTCCCGGACAGGGGCGATGGCTACACCTTC.

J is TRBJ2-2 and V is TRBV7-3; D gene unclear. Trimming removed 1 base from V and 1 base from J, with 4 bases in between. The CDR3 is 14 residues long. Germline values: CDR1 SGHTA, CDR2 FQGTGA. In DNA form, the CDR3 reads TGTGCCAGCAGCTTAAGAGGGAACACCGGGGAGCTGTTTTTT. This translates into CASSLRGNTGELFF.

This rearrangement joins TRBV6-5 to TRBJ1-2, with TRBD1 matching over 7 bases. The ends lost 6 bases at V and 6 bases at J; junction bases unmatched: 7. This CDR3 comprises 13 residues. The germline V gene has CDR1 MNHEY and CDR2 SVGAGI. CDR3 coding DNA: TGTGCCAGCAGCGGGACAGTGAATCATGGCTACACCTTC. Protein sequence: CASSGTVNHGYTF.

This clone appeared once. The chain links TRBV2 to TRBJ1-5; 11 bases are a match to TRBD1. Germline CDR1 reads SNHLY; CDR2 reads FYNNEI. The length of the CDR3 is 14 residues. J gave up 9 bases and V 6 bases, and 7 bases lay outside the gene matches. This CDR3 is CASRGGTGGTPQHF. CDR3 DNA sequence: TGTGCCAGCAGGGGCGGGACAGGGGGAACGCCCCAGCATTTT.

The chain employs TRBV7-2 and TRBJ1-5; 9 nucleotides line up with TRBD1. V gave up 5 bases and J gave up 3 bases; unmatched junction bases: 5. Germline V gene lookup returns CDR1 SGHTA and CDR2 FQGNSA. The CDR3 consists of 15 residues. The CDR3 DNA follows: TGTGCCAGCAGCCGACAGGGGGACTTCAATCAGCCCCAGCATTTT. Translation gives CASSRQGDFNQPQHF.

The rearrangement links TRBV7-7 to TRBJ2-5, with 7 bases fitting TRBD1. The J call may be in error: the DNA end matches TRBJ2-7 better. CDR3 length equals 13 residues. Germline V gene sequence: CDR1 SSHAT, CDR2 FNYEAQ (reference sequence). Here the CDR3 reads CASSPGTAHEQYF. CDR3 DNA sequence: TGTGCCAGCAGCCCCGGGACAGCCCACGAGCAGTACTTC.

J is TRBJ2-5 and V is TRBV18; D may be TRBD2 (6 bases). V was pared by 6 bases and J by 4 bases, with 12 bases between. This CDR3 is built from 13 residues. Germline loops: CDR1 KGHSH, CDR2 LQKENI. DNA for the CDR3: TGTGCCAGCTCGACCGGGAGTGTAGAGACCCAGTACTTC. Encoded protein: CASSTGSVETQYF.

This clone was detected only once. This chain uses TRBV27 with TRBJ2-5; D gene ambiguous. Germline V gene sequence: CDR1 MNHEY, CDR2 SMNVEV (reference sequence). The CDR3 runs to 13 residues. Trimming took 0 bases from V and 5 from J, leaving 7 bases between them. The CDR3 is CASSLSWAETQYF. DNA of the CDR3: TGTGCCAGCAGTTTATCGTGGGCCGAGACCCAGTACTTC.